The TCR beta chain described here comes from a study of cytomegalovirus exposure and HLA in healthy donors. Losses at the gene ends were 1 base for V and 4 bases for J; bases not matched to a gene: 4. The CDR3 loop spans 15 amino acids. Germline V lookup: CDR1 SEHNR, CDR2 FQNEAQ (reference sequence). PCR amplification relied on 60 Vbeta primers (plus 13 Jbeta primers). The method was immunoSEQ multiplex PCR; TCRdb's version includes in-frame clones alone and lacks a portion of them. The profile shows about 210,000 clones, about 85% of them singletons. The sequenced sample was PBMCs. V usage is TRBV7-9 and J usage is TRBJ2-3; TRBD1 aligns across 8 bases. This clonotype originated in a woman in her 50s in good health and CMV-seropositive. The CDR3 DNA follows: TGTGCCAGCAGCTTAGGACAGGGGAAATCAGATACGCAGTATTTT. It yields the protein CASSLGQGKSDTQYF.